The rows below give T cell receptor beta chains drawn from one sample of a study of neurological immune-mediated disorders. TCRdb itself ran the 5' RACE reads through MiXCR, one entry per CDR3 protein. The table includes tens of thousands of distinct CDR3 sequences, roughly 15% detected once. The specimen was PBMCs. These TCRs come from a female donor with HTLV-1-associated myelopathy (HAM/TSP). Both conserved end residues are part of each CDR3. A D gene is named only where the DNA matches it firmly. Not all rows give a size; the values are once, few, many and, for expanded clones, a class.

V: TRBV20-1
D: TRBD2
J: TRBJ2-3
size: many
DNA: TGCAGTGCCAAACAAGCGGGGCCCACAGATACGCAGTATTTT
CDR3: CSAKQAGPTDTQYF

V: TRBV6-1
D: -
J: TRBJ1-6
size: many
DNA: TGTGCCAGCCGGGCCACTGAATTTCCTAATTCACCCCTCCACTTT
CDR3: CASRATEFPNSPLHF

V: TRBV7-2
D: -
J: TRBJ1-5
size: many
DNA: TGTGCCAGCAGCTTAGTTCAGGGCGGTCAGCCCCAGCATTTT
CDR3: CASSLVQGGQPQHF

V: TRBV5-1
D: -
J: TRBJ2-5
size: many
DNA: TGCGCCAGCAGCCCCCTCTCCAAAGAGACCCAGTACTTC
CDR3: CASSPLSKETQYF

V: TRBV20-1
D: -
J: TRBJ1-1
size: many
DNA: TGCAGTGCTAGGCCCCCGGCAGGGTGGAACACTGAAGCTTTCTTT
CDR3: CSARPPAGWNTEAFF

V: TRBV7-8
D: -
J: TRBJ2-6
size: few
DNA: TGTGCCAGCAGCTTAAAACGACAGGCGACCTCTGGGGCCAACGTCCTGACTTTC
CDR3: CASSLKRQATSGANVLTF

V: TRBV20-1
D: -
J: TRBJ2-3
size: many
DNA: TGCAGTGCTATACCCATTCTACAGATTCCTACAGATACGCAGTATTTT
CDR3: CSAIPILQIPTDTQYF

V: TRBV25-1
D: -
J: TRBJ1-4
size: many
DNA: TGTGCCAGCAGTGACCCCAGTCGGGGGGCGGAAGAAAAACTGTTTTTT
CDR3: CASSDPSRGAEEKLFF

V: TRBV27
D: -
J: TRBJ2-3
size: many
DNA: TGTGCCAGCAGCACCTCCATTGGTAGCACAGATACGCAGTATTTT
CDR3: CASSTSIGSTDTQYF

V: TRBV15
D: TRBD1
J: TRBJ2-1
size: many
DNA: TGTGCCACGAGTCCGGGGGACAGGTACAATGAGCAGTTCTTC
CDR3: CATSPGDRYNEQFF

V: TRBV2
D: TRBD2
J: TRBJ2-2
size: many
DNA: TGTGCCAGCAGAGCTCTAGCGGGGGGGACGCGGACCGGGGAGCTGTTTTTT
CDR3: CASRALAGGTRTGELFF

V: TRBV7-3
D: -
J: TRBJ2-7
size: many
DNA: TGTGCCAGCAGCTTAAAATCTGGACCTGGCTACGAGCAGTACTTC
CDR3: CASSLKSGPGYEQYF

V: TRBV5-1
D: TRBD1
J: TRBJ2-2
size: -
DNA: TGCGCCAGCAGCTTCCCAGGGGGCGGAGTTACCGGGGAGCTGTTTTTT
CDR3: CASSFPGGGVTGELFF

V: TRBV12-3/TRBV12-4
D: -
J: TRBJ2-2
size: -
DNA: TGTGCCAGCAGCGGCCGGGCCCCGACTGGACCCGGGGAGCTGTTTTTT
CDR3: CASSGRAPTGPGELFF

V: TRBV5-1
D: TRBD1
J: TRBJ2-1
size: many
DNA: TGCGCCAGCAGCCTGGACAGGGGGGATGAGCAGTTCTTC
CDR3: CASSLDRGDEQFF

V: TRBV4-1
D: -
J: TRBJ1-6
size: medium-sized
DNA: TGCGCCAGCAGCCAGCCGAATTCACCCCTCCACTTT
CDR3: CASSQPNSPLHF